These T cell receptor beta chains were read from a single sample in a study of cytomegalovirus exposure and HLA in healthy donors. TCRdb keeps only in-frame clones here, not all; method: immunoSEQ multiplex PCR. Here the sample spans tens of thousands of clones, roughly 82% being singletons. Sequenced material: PBMCs. Receptors originate from a man aged 30 to 39 in good health and CMV-seronegative. CDR3s include the opening cysteine and the closing phenylalanine or tryptophan. D genes are given only for firm matches. Only part of the rows carry a size: once, few, many, or a class if the clone is expanded.

TRBV14	14	.	TRBJ2-1	.	TGTGCCAGCAGCCAAGATAGAGGGAGGCATGAGCAGTTCTTC	CASSQDRGRHEQFF
TRBV7-8	16	.	TRBJ1-6	.	TGTGCCAGCAGCTTCCAGAACCCGACCTATAATTCACCCCTCCACTTT	CASSFQNPTYNSPLHF
TRBV11-2	14	.	TRBJ1-3	.	TGTGCCAGCAGCTTAGACTACTCTGGAAACACCATATATTTT	CASSLDYSGNTIYF
TRBV7-2	15	TRBD1	TRBJ1-2	.	TGTGCCAGCAGCTCGGGCGGCAGGGGGCCGGGGGGCTACACCTTC	CASSSGGRGPGGYTF
TRBV7-7	14	.	TRBJ2-3	.	TGTGCTAGCAGCTTAACCGGGAGCACAGATACGCAGTATTTT	CASSLTGSTDTQYF
TRBV6-5	16	.	TRBJ1-2	.	TGTGCCAGCAGTTACTCTTATCAGCTGACAATCGATGGCTACACCTTC	CASSYSYQLTIDGYTF
TRBV7-9	14	TRBD1	TRBJ2-4	once	TGTGCCAGCAGCAAGACAGGGCTGGAAAACATTCAGTACTTC	CASSKTGLENIQYF
TRBV15	14	.	TRBJ1-2	.	TGTGCCACCAGCAGAGCGGGGGACAACTATGGCTACACCTTC	CATSRAGDNYGYTF
TRBV19	16	TRBD2	TRBJ2-5	once	TGTGCCAGTAACCTCCCGGGACTAGCGGGGGAAGAGACCCAGTACTTC	CASNLPGLAGEETQYF
TRBV6-1	15	.	TRBJ1-5	few	TGTGCCAGCAGTAAACAGGTCTTGGGAAATCAGCCCCAGCATTTT	CASSKQVLGNQPQHF
TRBV10-3	19	TRBD2	TRBJ2-1	.	TGTGCCATCAGTGACCCGGGACTAGCGGGACCTAGCTCCTACAATGAGCAGTTCTTC	CAISDPGLAGPSSYNEQFF
TRBV5-1	14	TRBD1	TRBJ1-3	.	TGCGCCAGCAGTACAGGGGACTCTGGAAACACCATATATTTT	CASSTGDSGNTIYF
TRBV2	14	TRBD1	TRBJ1-3	.	TGTGCCAGCAGCCGACAGGGGTCTGGAAACACCATATATTTT	CASSRQGSGNTIYF
TRBV29-1	16	.	TRBJ2-6	.	TGCAGCGTTTACAGGGACGTAGACTCTGGGGCCAACGTCCTGACTTTC	CSVYRDVDSGANVLTF
TRBV6-1	17	TRBD1	TRBJ1-4	.	TGTGCCAGCAGTGAAATAAGTCGAGGACAGGGGAATGAAAAACTGTTTTTT	CASSEISRGQGNEKLFF
TRBV14	14	TRBD2	TRBJ2-7	.	TGTGCCAGCAGTTTCGGACTAGGCGCCTACGAGCAGTACTTC	CASSFGLGAYEQYF
TRBV30	12	.	TRBJ2-2	.	TGTGGGGGGAGCGGGCCCACCGGGGAGCTGTTTTTT	CGGSGPTGELFF
TRBV18	14	TRBD1	TRBJ2-1	few	TGTGCCAGCTCACCTGGACAGGTGAACAATGAGCAGTTCTTC	CASSPGQVNNEQFF
TRBV7-2	16	.	TRBJ2-3	.	TGTGCCAGCAGCTTATTTAAACAGGGCTCCACAGATACGCAGTATTTT	CASSLFKQGSTDTQYF
TRBV7-8	14	TRBD1	TRBJ1-1	few	TGTGCCAGCAGAAAGACAGGGGGAAAGACTGAAGCTTTCTTT	CASRKTGGKTEAFF